This TCR beta chain was captured in a study of T-cell reconstitution after alpha-beta-depleted transplantation in children. V lost 6 bases, J lost 4 bases, and 3 bases stayed unmatched. The CDR3 runs to 13 residues. Worth noting for this clonotype: Its antigen is not identified.

Findings and limits, study-wide: Expanded graft clones numbering several hundred reportedly gave rise to alpha-beta T cells about two months after transplant. At one year after transplant, newly produced T cells mostly accounted for T-cell counts and diversity. Surviving thymic progenitors and recipient T cells were the source of high TCRbeta diversity at day 60 in some patients.

Unique molecular identifiers were used to barcode this TCRbeta library. TCRdb re-derived calls from the PCR reads in MiXCR, one entry per CDR3 protein. The sample lists about 540,000 distinct CDR3 sequences; 27% were seen once. V usage is TRBV12-3 or TRBV12-4 and J usage is TRBJ2-4, with 7 bases matching TRBD1. Sequenced material: PBMCs, taken before TCRalphabeta/CD19-depleted stem cell transplant. The receptor's source is a boy under three years old with Wiskott-Aldrich syndrome, due to receive a stem cell transplant. The CDR3 reads CASRGQNKNIQYF. In DNA, the CDR3 is TGTGCCAGCAGGGGACAGAATAAAAACATTCAGTACTTC.